This TCR beta chain was captured in a study of blood T cell repertoires in COVID-19. Turning to the study itself: T cells, B-cell-depleted T cells, or PBMCs provided the cDNA or gDNA that served as material.

Germline CDR1 and CDR2: SGHNT and YYREEE (reference sequence). The CDR3 totals 15 residues. The germline V and J ends were trimmed by 4 bases and 4 bases, with 14 bases remaining between them. Methods used by the authors: How many nucleated cells were present was estimated from reference gene primer amplification. The assay was immunoSEQ multiplex PCR, and TCRdb's table has in-frame clones only and misses some. V and J calls and clone size are those listed in that table; D and trimming were worked out from the DNA. The table records 30,000 or so clones, 84% of them present only once. This sequence joins TRBV5-4 and TRBJ2-2; maybe TRBD2 (6 bases). Material: peripheral blood. This clonotype was obtained from a man older than 75 with active COVID-19. Written as DNA, the CDR3 is TGTGCCAGCAGCGAAACTAGCTTGCTCACCGGGGAGCTGTTTTTT. This translates into CASSETSLLTGELFF.